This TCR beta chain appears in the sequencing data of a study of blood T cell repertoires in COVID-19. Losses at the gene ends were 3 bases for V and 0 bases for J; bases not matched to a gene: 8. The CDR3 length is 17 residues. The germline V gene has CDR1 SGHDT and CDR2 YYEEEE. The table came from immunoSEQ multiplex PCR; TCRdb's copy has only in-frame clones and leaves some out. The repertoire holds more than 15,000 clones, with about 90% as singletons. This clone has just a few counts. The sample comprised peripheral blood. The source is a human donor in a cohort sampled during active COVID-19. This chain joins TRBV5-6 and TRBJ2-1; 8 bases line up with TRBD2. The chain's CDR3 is CASSSGLGQSSYNEQFF. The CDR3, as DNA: TGTGCCAGCAGCTCGGGACTAGGCCAGAGCTCCTACAATGAGCAGTTCTTC.